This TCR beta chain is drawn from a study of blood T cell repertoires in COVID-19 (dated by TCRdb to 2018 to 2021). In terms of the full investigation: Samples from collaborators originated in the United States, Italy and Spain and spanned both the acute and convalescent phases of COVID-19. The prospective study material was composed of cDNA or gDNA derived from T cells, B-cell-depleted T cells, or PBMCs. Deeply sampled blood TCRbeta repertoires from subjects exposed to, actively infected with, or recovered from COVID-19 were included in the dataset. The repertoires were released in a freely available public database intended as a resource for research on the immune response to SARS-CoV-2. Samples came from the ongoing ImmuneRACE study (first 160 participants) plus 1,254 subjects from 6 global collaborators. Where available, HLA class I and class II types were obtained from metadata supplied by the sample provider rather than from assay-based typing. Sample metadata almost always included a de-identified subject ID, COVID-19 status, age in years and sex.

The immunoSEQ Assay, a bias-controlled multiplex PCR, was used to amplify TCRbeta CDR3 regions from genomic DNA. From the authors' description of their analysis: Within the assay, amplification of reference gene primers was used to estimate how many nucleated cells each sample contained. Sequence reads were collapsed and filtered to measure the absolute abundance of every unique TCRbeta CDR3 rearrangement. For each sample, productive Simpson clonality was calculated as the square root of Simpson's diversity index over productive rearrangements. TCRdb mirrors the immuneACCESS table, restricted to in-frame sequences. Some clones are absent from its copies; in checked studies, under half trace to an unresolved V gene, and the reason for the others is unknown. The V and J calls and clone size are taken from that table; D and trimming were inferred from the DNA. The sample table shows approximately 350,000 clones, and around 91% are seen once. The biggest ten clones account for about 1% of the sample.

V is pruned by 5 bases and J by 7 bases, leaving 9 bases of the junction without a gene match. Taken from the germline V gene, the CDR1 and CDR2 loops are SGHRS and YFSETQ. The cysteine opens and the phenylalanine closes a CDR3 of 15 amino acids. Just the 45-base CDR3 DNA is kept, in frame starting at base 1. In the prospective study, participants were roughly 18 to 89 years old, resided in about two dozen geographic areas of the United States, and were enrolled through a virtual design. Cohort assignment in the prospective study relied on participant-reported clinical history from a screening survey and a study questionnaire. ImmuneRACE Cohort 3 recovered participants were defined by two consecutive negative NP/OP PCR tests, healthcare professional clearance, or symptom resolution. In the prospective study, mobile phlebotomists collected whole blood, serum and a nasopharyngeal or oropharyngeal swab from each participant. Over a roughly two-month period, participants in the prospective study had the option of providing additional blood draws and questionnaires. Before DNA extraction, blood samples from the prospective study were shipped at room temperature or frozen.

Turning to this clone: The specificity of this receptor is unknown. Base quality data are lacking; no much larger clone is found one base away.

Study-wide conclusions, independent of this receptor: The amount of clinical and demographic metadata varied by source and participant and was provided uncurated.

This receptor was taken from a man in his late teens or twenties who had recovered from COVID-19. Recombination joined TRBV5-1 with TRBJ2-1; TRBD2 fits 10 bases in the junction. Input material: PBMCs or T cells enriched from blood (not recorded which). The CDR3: CASRGTSGATNEQFF. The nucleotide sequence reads TGCGCCAGCAGGGGAACTAGCGGGGCAACTAATGAGCAGTTCTTC.